The next 10 T cell receptor beta chains were all read from a single sample in a study of cytomegalovirus exposure and HLA in healthy donors. PCR primers comprised 60 Vbeta and 13 Jbeta primers. Data came from immunoSEQ multiplex PCR; TCRdb stores just in-frame clones and leaves some out. The top ten clones hold roughly 12% of a sample with around 70,000 clones, around 76% of them seen once. The sample was PBMCs. The receptors come from a male donor in good health and CMV-seropositive.

The V call is TRBV18, the J call TRBJ1-4; TRBD1 might be the D (5 bases). The germline CDR1 and CDR2 sequences are KGHSH and LQKENI. V lost 6 bases and J 7 bases, leaving 21 bases between the germline ends. The CDR3 length is 16 residues. The CDR3 spells CASSRLDSGGGEKLFF. The CDR3 DNA sequence: TGTGCCAGCTCCCGTCTAGATTCCGGGGGAGGTGAAAAACTGTTTTTT.

The genes are TRBV11-2 and TRBJ2-1, with TRBD1 as a possible D gene (6 bases). CDR3 length equals 15 residues. Trimming cost V 2 bases and J 7 bases, with 15 bases left between them. Germline V CDR1 and CDR2: SGHAT, FQNNGV. This chain's CDR3 is CASSLRDKVGNEQFF. The CDR3 region has the DNA TGTGCCAGCAGCTTAAGGGACAAGGTGGGGAATGAGCAGTTCTTC.

This chain joins TRBV5-4 and TRBJ1-2; TRBD1 matches at 12 bases. Germline V lookup: CDR1 SGHNT, CDR2 YYREEE (reference sequence). The junction had 1 base not matched to a gene; V was cut back by 3 bases and J by 13 bases. The CDR3 covers 11 residues. CDR3 sequence: CASSWDRGLTF. The DNA of the CDR3 is TGTGCCAGCAGCTGGGACAGGGGGCTCACCTTC.

The J gene is TRBJ1-4, the V gene TRBV9; the D gene is possibly TRBD1 (5 bases). Looked up from germline, CDR1 is SGDLS and CDR2 is YYNGEE. Trimming took 0 bases from V and 7 from J, leaving 13 bases between them. This CDR3 has 15 amino acids. CDR3: CASSVAGGVGEKLFF. CDR3 DNA: TGTGCCAGCAGCGTAGCCGGGGGAGTGGGTGAAAAACTGTTTTTT. Looking up the rest from reference TRBV9 and TRBJ1-4 gives the full variable domain: DSGVTQTPKHLITATGQRVTLRCSPRSGDLSVYWYQQSLDQGLQFLIQYYNGEERAKGNILERFSAQQFPDLHSELNLSSLELGDSALYFCASSVAGGVGEKLFFGSGTQLSVL.

This clone has a handful of counts. The chain joins TRBV5-4 to TRBJ2-7, with TRBD2 identical over 11 bases. The trim removed 1 base at V and 0 bases at J, leaving 6 bases unmatched. The CDR3 has 17 amino acids. CDR1 is SGHNT, CDR2 YYREEE, per germline (reference sequence). CDR3 DNA: TGTGCCAGCAGCTTGTCTAGCGGGAGGACGCCCTCCTACGAGCAGTACTTC. Translating gives CASSLSSGRTPSYEQYF. Variable domain in full (rest from reference TRBV5-4 and TRBJ2-7): ETGVTQSPTHLIKTRGQQVTLRCSSQSGHNTVSWYQQALGQGPQFIFQYYREEENGRGNFPPRFSGLQFPNYSSELNVNALELDDSALYLCASSLSSGRTPSYEQYFGPGTRLTVT.

This chain uses TRBV6-5 with TRBJ2-7; no clear D. The CDR3 runs to 13 residues. Germline V gene sequence: CDR1 MNHEY, CDR2 SVGAGI. Trimming stripped 2 bases from V and 3 bases from J, with 8 bases between. The CDR3 here is CASSYDTNYEQYF. The CDR3 coding sequence is TGTGCCAGCAGTTACGACACCAACTACGAGCAGTACTTC.

This rearrangement joins TRBV7-3 to TRBJ2-1, with a tentative D call TRBD1 (6 bases). V was cut by 0 bases and J by 8 bases, with 14 bases left in between. The CDR3 length is 15 residues. From germline, CDR1 is SGHTA and CDR2 FQGTGA. The CDR3 spells CASSLTLQGIHEQFF. CDR3 sequence (DNA): TGTGCCAGCAGCTTAACGTTACAGGGAATCCATGAGCAGTTCTTC.

This rearrangement joins TRBV9 to TRBJ2-7, with D tentatively TRBD2 (6 bases). Germline-derived CDR1 and CDR2 are SGDLS and YYNGEE. With 4 bases removed from V and 3 bases from J, the gap between germline ends came to 17 bases. The CDR3 spans 15 residues. The CDR3 region has the DNA TGTGCCAGCAGCCGGAGCGGGCAGGTAAACTACGAGCAGTACTTC. Its translation: CASSRSGQVNYEQYF.

This clone was counted once. The chain recombines TRBV19 with TRBJ2-1; 11 positions agree with TRBD1. V shed 7 bases and J 3 bases; nucleotides not matched to a gene: 8. The CDR3 runs 16 residues. Germline loops: CDR1 LNHDA, CDR2 SQIVND (reference sequence). The CDR3 bases are TGTGCCAGTAACAGCCCCGGGACAGGGGGCTACAATGAGCAGTTCTTC. Its protein product is CASNSPGTGGYNEQFF.

The genes are TRBV9 and TRBJ2-7; TRBD1 matches at 9 bases. The V gene end was trimmed by 4 bases and the J gene end by 1 base; junction bases not matched to a gene: 3. This CDR3 has 14 amino acids. In germline, CDR1 is SGDLS, CDR2 YYNGEE. The CDR3 is CASSPGTGSYEQYF. For the CDR3, the DNA is TGTGCCAGCAGCCCCGGGACAGGGTCCTACGAGCAGTACTTC.